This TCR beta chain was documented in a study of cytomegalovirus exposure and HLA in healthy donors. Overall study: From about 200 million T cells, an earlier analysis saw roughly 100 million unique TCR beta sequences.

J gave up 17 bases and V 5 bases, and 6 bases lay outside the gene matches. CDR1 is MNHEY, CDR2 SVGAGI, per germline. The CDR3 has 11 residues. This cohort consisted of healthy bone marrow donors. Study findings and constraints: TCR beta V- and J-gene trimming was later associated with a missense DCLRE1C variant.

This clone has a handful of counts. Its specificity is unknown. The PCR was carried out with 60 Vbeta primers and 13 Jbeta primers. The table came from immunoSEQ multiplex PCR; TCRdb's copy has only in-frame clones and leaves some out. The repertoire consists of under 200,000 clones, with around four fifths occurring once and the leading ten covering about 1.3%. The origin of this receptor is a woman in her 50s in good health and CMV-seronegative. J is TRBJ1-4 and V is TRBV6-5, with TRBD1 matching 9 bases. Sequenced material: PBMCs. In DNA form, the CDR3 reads TGTGCCAGCAGTAACCGGGACAGGGTATTTTTT. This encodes CASSNRDRVFF.